One sample yielded the 17 T cell receptor beta chains listed below, sequenced in a study of blood T cell repertoires in COVID-19. Measured with immunoSEQ multiplex PCR; TCRdb has only the in-frame clones, and not every one. The table has fewer than 150,000 clones, around 86% seen once; the top ten hold 4%. Sequencing was carried out using peripheral blood. The receptor set was obtained from an elderly woman with acute or convalescent COVID-19.

The J gene is TRBJ1-4, the V gene TRBV5-4; the match to TRBD1 covers 7 bases. The CDR3 has 14 residues. CDR1 and CDR2 from the germline V gene are SGHNT and YYREEE (reference sequence). After removal of 4 bases from V and 5 bases from J, the junction contained 5 bases not matched to a gene. The chain's CDR3 is CASSRRDRNEKLFF. DNA of the CDR3: TGTGCCAGCAGCCGTCGGGACAGAAATGAAAAACTGTTTTTT.

The chain joins TRBV5-1 to TRBJ1-1, with 10 bases identical to TRBD1. This CDR3 has 16 residues. In germline, CDR1 is SGHRS, CDR2 YFSETQ. The V gene end was trimmed by 4 bases and the J gene end by 2 bases; junction bases not matched to a gene: 8. CDR3 DNA: TGCGCCAGCAGCCGCCGGGACAGGGGTATAAACACTGAAGCTTTCTTT. Translation gives CASSRRDRGINTEAFF.

The chain couples TRBV27 to TRBJ2-2; no reliable D call. The CDR3 is made up of 16 amino acids. Per the germline V gene, CDR1 is MNHEY and CDR2 is SMNVEV (reference sequence). Trimming left V 2 bases short and J 3 bases short, with 13 bases between. The CDR3 DNA sequence: TGTGCCAGCAGTTTAGTTTCTAGACGATACACCGGGGAGCTGTTTTTT. Its protein is CASSLVSRRYTGELFF.

This chain connects TRBV3-1 (or the pseudogene TRBV3-2) to TRBJ2-3; TRBD2 matches at 8 bases. This CDR3 is built from 14 residues. Germline V gene lookup returns CDR1 LGHDT and CDR2 YNNKEL (reference sequence). The junction had 3 bases not matched to a gene; V was cut back by 3 bases and J by 4 bases. CDR3 amino acids: CASSQGSGADTQYF. CDR3 in DNA: TGTGCCAGCAGCCAGGGTAGCGGGGCAGATACGCAGTATTTT.

This sequence joins TRBV2 and TRBJ2-1, with D perhaps matching TRBD1 (7 bases). The germline V gene encodes CDR1 SNHLY and CDR2 FYNNEI. CDR3 size: 16 residues. V lost 3 bases, J lost 7 bases, and 19 bases lay in between. The CDR3 reads CASSEEGADGGNEQFF. The DNA for the CDR3 is TGTGCCAGCAGTGAGGAGGGGGCTGACGGAGGGAATGAGCAGTTCTTC.

This clone appeared many times. V usage is TRBV7-3 and J usage is TRBJ2-3; 8 bases map to TRBD1. This CDR3 has 17 residues. Germline CDR1 is SGHTA and CDR2 is FQGTGA. Germline trimming cut 4 bases from V and 0 bases from J; bases unmatched to any gene: 9. The CDR3 DNA follows: TGTGCCAGCAGCTCCGGACAGGGCATCACTAGCACAGATACGCAGTATTTT. As protein: CASSSGQGITSTDTQYF.

There are a few counts of this clone. The J gene is TRBJ1-6, the V gene TRBV7-2; 8 bases are shared with TRBD1. The CDR3 sequence is 15 residues long. The V gene end was trimmed by 5 bases and the J gene end by 6 bases; junction bases not matched to a gene: 6. The V gene's germline CDR1 is SGHTA and CDR2 FQGNSA. The CDR3 here is CASSPRTGRNSPLHF. CDR3 nucleotides: TGTGCCAGCAGCCCACGGACAGGGCGTAATTCACCCCTCCACTTT.

This clone was seen a few times. V gene TRBV30 combines with J gene TRBJ1-1; D gene ambiguous. The CDR3 length is 13 residues. CDR1 and CDR2 from the germline V gene are GTSNPN and SVGIG (reference sequence). Trimming pared 1 base from V and 1 base from J, leaving 7 bases between. Here the CDR3 reads CAWSAHTNTEAFF. CDR3 coding DNA: TGTGCCTGGAGTGCCCACACGAACACTGAAGCTTTCTTT.

The chain uses TRBV28 and TRBJ1-1; tentative D call: TRBD1 (6 bases). CDR1 and CDR2 from the germline V gene are MDHEN and SYDVKM. The CDR3 covers 11 residues. With 7 bases removed from V and 7 bases from J, the gap between germline ends came to 10 bases. The CDR3 DNA follows: TGTGCCAGCAACAGGGACCTTGAAGCTTTCTTT. Its translation is CASNRDLEAFF.

There are a few counts of this clone. V is TRBV6-5 and J is TRBJ2-7, with D possibly matching TRBD2 (5 bases). V was cut by 1 base and J by 0 bases, with 10 bases left in between. CDR1 is MNHEY, CDR2 SVGAGI, per germline. The CDR3 is 15 residues long. The chain's CDR3 is CASSYFSGSSYEQYF. The CDR3 DNA sequence: TGTGCCAGCAGTTACTTCAGCGGAAGCTCCTACGAGCAGTACTTC.

V usage is TRBV21-1 and J usage is TRBJ2-2; the D call TRBD1 from the table was never checked on the DNA. TRBV21-1 is designated a pseudogene. This CDR3 is built from 17 residues. CDR3 protein: CASSRFGQGFGTGELFF. The CDR3 bases are TGTGCCAGCAGCAGATTTGGACAGGGGTTTGGCACCGGGGAGCTGTTTTTT.

The V gene is TRBV13, the J gene TRBJ2-5; no clear D gene. Trimming stripped 5 bases from V and 2 bases from J, with 12 bases between. Germline CDR1 PRHDT, CDR2 FYEKMQ (reference sequence). This CDR3 has 14 amino acids. The CDR3 loop is CASSTRHLQETQYF. DNA for the CDR3: TGTGCCAGCAGCACCAGACACTTACAAGAGACCCAGTACTTC.

The J gene is TRBJ2-1, the V gene TRBV6-5; possibly TRBD1 for D (6 bases). This CDR3 contains 14 residues. The germline gives CDR1 MNHEY, CDR2 SVGAGI. Trimming took 10 bases from V and 0 from J, leaving 13 bases between them. Here the CDR3 DNA reads TGTGCCACCAGGACAGCAGGCTCCTACAATGAGCAGTTCTTC. As protein: CATRTAGSYNEQFF.

This clone has only a few counts. The chain uses TRBV7-2 and TRBJ2-5, with a tentative D call TRBD2 (5 bases). V was cut by 3 bases and J by 3 bases, with 14 bases left in between. Germline CDR1 SGHTA, CDR2 FQGNSA. This CDR3 is 15 amino acids long. CDR3 nucleotide sequence: TGTGCCAGCAGCTTCGCTGGGAGCCCAAAAGAGACCCAGTACTTC. Protein sequence: CASSFAGSPKETQYF.

The chain recombines TRBV5-1 with TRBJ2-7, with 14 bases lining up with TRBD2. CDR1 SGHRS and CDR2 YFSETQ come from the germline V gene. The CDR3 runs 17 residues. J was trimmed by 7 bases and V by 4 bases; bases with no gene match: 13. CDR3 nucleotides: TGCGCCAGCAGCCCCGGGACTAGCGGGAGTGCGCCCAGGGAGCAGTACTTC. Translating gives CASSPGTSGSAPREQYF.

The chain has TRBV11-2 and TRBJ1-1, with TRBD1 matching 12 bases. V was clipped by 5 bases and J by 1 base; unmatched bases: 8. The CDR3 spans 17 residues. Germline values: CDR1 SGHAT, CDR2 FQNNGV. This CDR3 is CASSPSGDRGPNTEAFF. CDR3 nucleotide sequence: TGTGCCAGCAGCCCTAGTGGGGACAGGGGGCCGAACACTGAAGCTTTCTTT. Full variable domain (rest looked up from reference TRBV11-2 and TRBJ1-1): EAGVAQSPRYKIIEKRQSVAFWCNPISGHATLYWYQQILGQGPKLLIQFQNNGVVDDSQLPKDRFSAERLKGVDSTLKIQPAKLEDSAVYLCASSPSGDRGPNTEAFFGQGTRLTVV.

The CDR3 nucleotides are TGCGCCAGCAGCTTGTCAGACAGGGTAGGTTACGAGCAGTACTTC. It translates to CASSLSDRVGYEQYF. This chain joins TRBV5-1 and TRBJ2-7; TRBD1 matches at 7 bases. The V gene's germline CDR1 is SGHRS and CDR2 YFSETQ. This CDR3 spans 15 amino acids. V was pared by 1 base and J by 4 bases, with 8 bases of the junction left unmatched.